The sequence of this T cell receptor (beta chain) was determined in a study of T-cell reconstitution after alpha-beta-depleted transplantation in children (dated by TCRdb to about 2016). Notes on the research overall: The study quantitatively tracked T-cell immune reconstitution after TCRalphabeta/CD19-depleted allogeneic hematopoietic cell transplantation in children using TCR repertoire profiling.

Library preparation used PCR. TCRdb names Illumina HiSeq 2500 as the instrument used. TCR library preparation used molecular barcoding, with unique molecular identifiers applied to normalize quantification of the TCRbeta repertoire. TCRdb handled the public reads itself, with Q25 trimming in fastp and clone calling in MiXCR, and kept productive beta chains. Every entry covers one CDR3 protein and lists the most common genes and DNA from its rows. For this sample the table gives about 460,000 distinct CDR3 sequences, of which about an eighth were detected only once. Of the sample, less than 6.5% falls within the top ten clones. Including the terminal cysteine and phenylalanine, the CDR3 comprises 16 residues. Only the CDR3 part of the read is kept: 48 bases, read in frame from the first base. The V and J ends are trimmed by 2 bases and 1 base, leaving 16 bases between them. Sequences DFQATT (CDR1) and SNEGSKA (CDR2) are obtained from the germline V gene (reference sequence).

The sample holds a few counts of this clonotype. This receptor's antigen is unknown. The input lacks base qualities; no much larger clone sits a single base away. The material was PBMCs from the stem cell graft donor, obtained from the stem cell graft. The source of this sequence is a human donor who donated a stem cell graft to a child with combined immunodeficiency. This sequence uses TRBV20-1 and TRBJ2-3; the D call is tentative, TRBD1 or TRBD2, as each matches 5 bases. The DNA sequence is given as TGCAGTGCTAGAAGACGTAGGGACCCCGGCACAGATACGCAGTATTTT. Its translation reads: CSARRRRDPGTDTQYF.